The 22 T cell receptor beta chains given below trace back to one sample, sequenced in a study of blood T cells in healthy people across ages. Then a second PCR, running roughly 6 to 12 cycles, was carried out with a sample-barcoded 5' primer and a J-beta primer mix. TCRdb reprocessed the 5' RACE reads with MiXCR, giving one entry per CDR3 protein. Of hundreds of thousands of distinct CDR3 sequences listed, approximately 30% are singletons. The sample consisted of blood. The receptor source for this set is a woman at least 80 years old in good health.

CDR3 nucleotide sequence: TGTGCCAGCAGCTACAGGGGGCAGGAGGCCCAGTACTTC. It specifies CASSYRGQEAQYF. V gene TRBV11-1 combines with J gene TRBJ2-5, with 9 bases lining up with TRBD1. V dropped 4 bases and J dropped 9; count of bases not matched to a gene: 6. Germline V CDR1 and CDR2: SGHAT, FQDESV (reference sequence). This CDR3 has 13 residues. The whole variable domain, filled in from reference TRBV11-1 and TRBJ2-5, reads EAEVAQSPRYKITEKSQAVAFWCDPISGHATLYWYRQILGQGPELLVQFQDESVVDDSQLPKDRFSAERLKGVDSTLKIQPAELGDSAMYLCASSYRGQEAQYFGPGTRLLVL.

This clonotype has only a few counts. This chain links TRBV29-1 with TRBJ1-2; TRBD1 matches at 8 bases. Unmatched junction bases numbered 14, after V lost 6 bases and J lost 8 bases. Germline CDR1 and CDR2: SQVTM and ANQGSEA. The CDR3 consists of 14 residues. The CDR3 bases are TGCAGCGTCGTGCCCGGCCCAGGGGGCGAGGGCTACACCTTC. Amino acid sequence: CSVVPGPGGEGYTF. Full variable domain (remainder filled in from reference TRBV29-1 and TRBJ1-2): SAVISQKPSRDICQRGTSLTIQCQVDSQVTMMFWYRQQPGQSLTLIATANQGSEATYESGFVIDKFPISRPNLTFSTLTVSNMSPEDSSIYLCSVVPGPGGEGYTFGSGTRLTVV.

This clonotype came up a few times. The rearrangement uses TRBV27 and TRBJ2-3, with no clear D. Trimming pared 10 bases from V and 2 bases from J, leaving 16 bases between. The germline gives CDR1 MNHEY, CDR2 SMNVEV (reference sequence). The CDR3 covers 14 residues. CDR3 protein: CATSVGSFTDTQYF. The CDR3 nucleotides read TGTGCCACCTCGGTAGGGTCCTTCACAGATACGCAGTATTTT.

This clonotype was seen a handful of times. Given a much more abundant clone one base away, this may be a read error. The chain employs TRBV5-4 and TRBJ2-5; D tentatively reads TRBD1 or TRBD2 (5 bases each). The V and J ends lost 0 bases and 11 bases respectively, with 20 bases between them. The CDR3 has 15 residues. CDR1 and CDR2 from the germline V gene are SGHNT and YYREEE (reference sequence). The DNA of the CDR3 is TGTGCCAGCAGCTTGGAAGGGACCGCCTACAATGAGCAGTACTTC. Translation: CASSLEGTAYNEQYF.

Note on this clonotype: A much larger clone lies one base from this, so it may be a read error. The chain combines TRBV7-3 with TRBJ2-5; D may match TRBD1 or TRBD2 (5 bases each). The CDR3 runs 16 residues. Trimming took off 5 bases at V and 2 bases at J, with 18 bases between the two ends. Germline CDR1 and CDR2: SGHTA and FQGTGA. The CDR3 DNA follows: TGTGCCAGCAGCCTCTTTGGGGGTGCCCCTCAAGAGACCCAGTACTTC. It translates to CASSLFGGAPQETQYF.

This clonotype was observed a few times. J is TRBJ2-1 and V is TRBV11-3; 7 nucleotides agree with TRBD2. The CDR3 is made up of 17 amino acids. CDR1 SGHNT and CDR2 YENEEA come from the germline V gene. After removal of 5 bases from V and 2 bases from J, the junction contained 12 bases not matched to a gene. CDR3 in DNA: TGTGCCAGCAGCCCCGGTTTGAGCGGGGCCCCCTACAATGAGCAGTTCTTC. Amino acids: CASSPGLSGAPYNEQFF.

In the case of this clonotype: The germline gene is not matched at one end of the junction; a read error may be the cause. The chain employs TRBV7-9 and TRBJ1-6; D unresolved. CDR3 length: 14 amino acids. From germline, CDR1 is SEHNR and CDR2 FQNEAQ (reference sequence). The CDR3: CASSLEGWDSPPHF. The CDR3, as DNA: TGTGCCAGCAGCTTAGAAGGGTGGGATTCACCCCCCCACTTT.

The chain is built from TRBV4-2 and TRBJ1-2; D may be TRBD1 (5 bases). The length of the CDR3 is 17 residues. With 2 bases removed from V and 2 bases from J, the gap between germline ends came to 18 bases. Germline V gene lookup returns CDR1 LGHNA and CDR2 YNFKEQ. The CDR3 coding sequence is TGTGCCAGCAGCCAATCAGGGTCAGCGGCTGAAAACTATGGCTACACCTTC. It translates to CASSQSGSAAENYGYTF.

The genes are TRBV10-3 and TRBJ2-1; perhaps D is TRBD1 or TRBD2 (5 bases each). Germline loops: CDR1 ENHRY, CDR2 SYGVKD. CDR3 length: 15 amino acids. Trimming shortened V by 7 bases and J by 6 bases, and 19 bases separated the two germline ends. CDR3: CAINADMRGPNEQFF. CDR3 nucleotide sequence: TGTGCCATCAATGCCGATATGAGGGGCCCCAATGAGCAGTTCTTC.

Concerning this clonotype: A much larger clone is a single base away; this may be a read error. V is TRBV5-6 and J is TRBJ1-2, with TRBD1 as a possible D gene (6 bases). Germline V gene lookup returns CDR1 SGHDT and CDR2 YYEEEE. The CDR3 length is 16 residues. V lost 4 bases and J lost 6, with 22 bases in between. The CDR3: CASSPQGRGGWNGYTF. The DNA for the CDR3 is TGTGCCAGCAGCCCCCAAGGCAGGGGAGGCTGGAATGGCTACACCTTC.

In its sample, this clonotype was seen a few times. This chain uses TRBV12-3 or TRBV12-4 with TRBJ1-2, with D perhaps TRBD1 (5 bases). The CDR3 length is 16 residues. Trimming removed 3 bases from V and 2 bases from J, with 16 bases in between. In nucleotides, the CDR3 is TGTGCCAGCAGTTTGCCTACCGGGACGCCGAACTATGGCTACACCTTC. This gives the protein CASSLPTGTPNYGYTF.

This clonotype showed up many times. This sequence joins TRBV6-6 and TRBJ2-3; maybe TRBD1 (6 bases). This CDR3 has 13 residues. Germline V gene sequence: CDR1 MNHNY, CDR2 SVGAGI (reference sequence). The V end lost 6 bases, the J end lost 2 bases, and 9 bases lay between the germline ends. CDR3 DNA: TGTGCCAGCAGAACAGGGAACACAGATACGCAGTATTTT. It yields the protein CASRTGNTDTQYF.

The chain has TRBV20-1 and TRBJ2-3, with 13 bases identical to TRBD2. CDR3 length equals 14 residues. Germline assignment: CDR1 DFQATT and CDR2 SNEGSKA (reference sequence). V shed 8 bases, J shed 3 bases, and the junction held 5 bases outside the gene matches. For the CDR3, the DNA is TGCAGTCCACTAGCGGGGGGGCAGACAGATACGCAGTATTTT. Translating gives CSPLAGGQTDTQYF.

Here the CDR3 reads CASSGGLGPLNEQYF. The CDR3 DNA reads as TGTGCCAGCAGCGGGGGACTGGGCCCTCTCAATGAGCAGTACTTC. This sequence joins TRBV2 and TRBJ2-5; D might be TRBD2 (6 bases). From germline, CDR1 is SNHLY and CDR2 FYNNEI. The CDR3 is made up of 15 amino acids. V was shortened by 6 bases and J by 11 bases, with 25 bases between the two germline ends.

This clonotype has at least ten counts. J is TRBJ2-1 and V is TRBV6-2 or TRBV6-3, with D possibly being TRBD2 (5 bases). This CDR3 has 10 amino acids. V lost 8 bases and J lost 10, with 9 bases in between. Germline V gives CDR1 MNHEY, CDR2 SVGEGT. The CDR3 DNA reads TGTGCCAGCGGACTTAACGAGCAGTTCTTC. Translated, it gives CASGLNEQFF.

This rearrangement joins TRBV20-1 to TRBJ2-7; weak D call: TRBD1 (6 bases). V was shortened by 0 bases and J by 3 bases, with 9 bases between the two germline ends. The CDR3 has 13 amino acids. Germline V gene sequence: CDR1 DFQATT, CDR2 SNEGSKA (reference sequence). The CDR3 bases are TGCAGTGCTAGAGATACAGGGTTCTACGAGCAGTACTTC. Its protein product is CSARDTGFYEQYF.

Details on this clonotype: Since a much larger clone is just one base distant, this may be a read error. The chain recombines TRBV6-1 with TRBJ2-1, with 8 bases aligning to TRBD1. Germline values: CDR1 MNHNS, CDR2 SASEGT. With V trimmed by 6 bases and J by 10 bases, 11 bases remained unmatched. The CDR3 sequence is 14 residues long. The CDR3 here is CASSLSRGLDEQFF. The CDR3 DNA follows: TGTGCCAGCAGCCTTTCCAGGGGGCTGGACGAGCAGTTCTTC.

This clonotype was seen only a few times. Just one base apart from a much larger clone, this may be a read error. The chain employs TRBV20-1 and TRBJ2-1; the D is unclear. Germline lookup yields CDR1 DFQATT and CDR2 SNEGSKA (reference sequence). The CDR3 sequence is 14 residues long. The CDR3: CSALSSPSNNGQFF. The CDR3 DNA is TGCAGTGCTCTAAGTAGCCCATCTAACAATGGGCAGTTCTTC.

The chain uses TRBV7-3 and TRBJ2-1, with 9 bases identical to TRBD1. The CDR3 extends over 15 amino acids. The germline CDR1 and CDR2 sequences are SGHTA and FQGTGA. The ends lost 1 base at V and 10 bases at J; junction bases unmatched: 8. For the CDR3, the DNA is TGTGCCAGCAGCTTAAAAGGGACAGGGTGGCGCGAGCAGTTCTTC. Translated: CASSLKGTGWREQFF.

The rearrangement links TRBV7-9 to TRBJ1-5; no reliable D call. Trimming shortened V by 3 bases and J by 4 bases, and 7 bases separated the two germline ends. CDR3 length: 13 residues. Germline CDR1 and CDR2: SEHNR and FQNEAQ (reference sequence). The CDR3 region has the DNA TGTGCCAGCAGCTTCGGAGAGAATCAGCCCCAGCATTTT. This codes for CASSFGENQPQHF.

The table lists this clonotype with a few counts. The chain employs TRBV5-1 and TRBJ2-1, with D maybe TRBD2 (5 bases). Trimming took 2 bases from V and 1 from J, leaving 19 bases between them. Per the germline V gene, CDR1 is SGHRS and CDR2 is YFSETQ. CDR3 length equals 18 residues. CDR3 sequence (DNA): TGCGCCAGCAGCTTTTTTTCGGGGTCGCGAGATTCCTACAATGAGCAGTTCTTC. This encodes CASSFFSGSRDSYNEQFF. Full variable domain (missing parts from reference TRBV5-1 and TRBJ2-1): KAGVTQTPRYLIKTRGQQVTLSCSPISGHRSVSWYQQTPGQGLQFLFEYFSETQRNKGNFPGRFSGRQFSNSRSEMNVSTLELGDSALYLCASSFFSGSRDSYNEQFFGPGTRLTVL.

This clonotype has at least ten counts. V usage is TRBV20-1 and J usage is TRBJ2-1, with D unclear. The germline CDR1 and CDR2 sequences are DFQATT and SNEGSKA (reference sequence). CDR3 size: 15 residues. V dropped 6 bases and J dropped 6 bases, with 21 bases sitting between them. The DNA for the CDR3 is TGCAGTGCCGAACCTCGGCTGCCTGGCCCCAATGAGCAGTTCTTC. Amino acid sequence: CSAEPRLPGPNEQFF.